A selection of T cell receptor beta chains follows, all from one sample in a study of prognosis after radiotherapy for stage I lung cancer. A single record per CDR3 protein comes from TCRdb applying MiXCR to the multiplex PCR reads. The sample consists of 30,000 to 40,000 distinct CDR3 sequences, roughly 25% of them appearing once. The sequencing here drew on PBMCs, taken before or after stereotactic body radiation therapy (not recorded which). These receptors were collected from a donor aged 50 or older with non-small cell lung cancer. CDR3s include the opening cysteine and the closing phenylalanine or tryptophan. The D gene is left open where the match is weak. Clone size is given for some rows only: seen once, a few or many times, or a class if the clone is expanded.

NA many TRBJ1-5 TRBV6-1 CASSLSVVQPQHF TGTGCCAGCAGTCTATCGGTGGTCCAGCCCCAGCATTTT
NA many TRBJ1-2 TRBV4-1 CASSQTSGNYGYTF TGCGCCAGCAGCCAAACCTCAGGAAACTATGGCTACACCTTC
NA many TRBJ2-7 TRBV28 CASTGTYYEQYF TGTGCCAGCACCGGGACATACTACGAGCAGTACTTC
NA many TRBJ1-4 TRBV18 CASYSLQGRVANEKLFF TGTGCCAGCTACTCGCTGCAGGGGAGGGTGGCTAATGAAAAACTGTTTTTT
NA NA TRBJ1-1 TRBV28 CASSSWGCRDGKNTEASF TGTGCCAGCAGTTCCTGGGGGTGCCGGGACGGAAAAAACACTGAAGCTTCCTTT
NA many TRBJ2-4 TRBV6-1 CASSRAVIQYF TGTGCCAGCAGTCGGGCAGTCATTCAGTACTTC
TRBD1 many TRBJ2-7 TRBV18 CASSPPTTGGILGEQYF TGTGCCAGCTCACCACCTACGACAGGGGGGATTCTGGGGGAGCAGTACTTC
TRBD1 many TRBJ2-1 TRBV7-9 CAGSWGQVNNEQFF TGTGCCGGCAGTTGGGGACAGGTAAACAATGAGCAGTTCTTC
NA many TRBJ1-4 TRBV20-1 CSARDGGDYEKLFF TGCAGTGCTAGAGATGGGGGGGACTATGAAAAACTGTTTTTT
TRBD2 NA TRBJ2-1 TRBV2 CASRERDEAYNEQFF TGTGCCAGCAGGGAGCGGGACGAGGCCTACAATGAGCAGTTCTTC
NA NA TRBJ1-1 TRBV29-1 CSALLINTEAFF TGCAGCGCCCTTCTGATTAACACTGAAGCTTTCTTT
TRBD1 many TRBJ2-2 TRBV7-3 CASSARQGLSGELFF TGTGCCAGCAGCGCCAGACAGGGTCTTAGCGGGGAGCTGTTTTTT
TRBD1 many TRBJ1-1 TRBV19 CASSSQGGVRGTEAFF TGTGCCAGTAGCTCCCAGGGGGGAGTTAGAGGCACTGAAGCTTTCTTT
NA many TRBJ1-2 TRBV7-9 CASSPRDTPGYGYTF TGTGCCAGCAGCCCCCGGGACACGCCGGGCTATGGCTACACCTTC
TRBD1 many TRBJ1-1 TRBV6-1 CASNLLTGKTEAFF TGTGCCAGCAACCTCCTGACAGGGAAGACTGAAGCTTTCTTT